This T cell receptor (beta chain) emerged from a study of early T cells in non-severe SARS-CoV-2 infection. Study overall: Sequenced bulk RNA came from whole blood that was unsorted, and chains were unpaired. Findings and limits, study-wide: Anti-spike CD8 responses were favored by VDJdb matching, which missed private and CD4 specificities.

V trimming: 1 base; J trimming: 8 bases; junction bases outside the gene matches: 13. The length of the CDR3 is 15 residues. CDR1 is DFQATT and CDR2 is SNEGSKA in the germline V gene (reference sequence). Ten or more counts support this clonotype. What it binds is unknown. Researchers attached unique molecular identifiers to individual cDNA molecules. TCRdb itself ran the 5' RACE reads through MiXCR, one entry per CDR3 protein. The sample lists 60,000 to 70,000 distinct CDR3 sequences, approximately 6% occurring once. The gene calls are TRBV20-1 and TRBJ1-2; 7 bases match TRBD1. The specimen comprised whole blood, sampled at baseline. The clonotype originates from an adult who was a healthcare worker with PCR-confirmed SARS-CoV-2 infection or an uninfected control (not recorded which). CDR3 sequence: CSARGTGAGRRGYTF. The CDR3 DNA follows: TGCAGTGCTAGAGGAACAGGGGCTGGGCGTAGAGGCTACACCTTC.